Below, one T cell receptor (beta chain) is given with its context. Its target is unknown. Every subset had its genomic DNA shared out evenly among several immunoSEQ plates. How the authors handled the data: ImmunoSEQ only sent back junction sequences with no quality scores, so filtering was done differently. Profiled with immunoSEQ multiplex PCR; TCRdb holds only in-frame clones, not every one. V and J calls and clone size come straight from that table; D and trimming were deduced from the DNA. This sample has more than 450,000 clones, with 79% found just once. The source of the sample is a study of shared clonotypes between healthy human individuals. Study-level results: Investigators collected only blood, and repertoires in tissues likely differ.

V dropped 6 bases and J dropped 3; count of bases not matched to a gene: 6. CDR1 and CDR2 from the germline V gene are SGHTA and FQGTGA. This CDR3 region has 15 residues. The V gene is TRBV7-3, the J gene TRBJ2-3, with TRBD2 identical over 10 bases. This sequence was found in a woman between 40 and 55 years old in good health. Some clones in this sample may be carry-over from other donors' samples. Material for sequencing was PBMCs. This CDR3 reads CASSPSGRETDTQYF. The CDR3 nucleotides are TGTGCCAGCAGTCCTAGCGGGAGAGAGACAGATACGCAGTATTTT.